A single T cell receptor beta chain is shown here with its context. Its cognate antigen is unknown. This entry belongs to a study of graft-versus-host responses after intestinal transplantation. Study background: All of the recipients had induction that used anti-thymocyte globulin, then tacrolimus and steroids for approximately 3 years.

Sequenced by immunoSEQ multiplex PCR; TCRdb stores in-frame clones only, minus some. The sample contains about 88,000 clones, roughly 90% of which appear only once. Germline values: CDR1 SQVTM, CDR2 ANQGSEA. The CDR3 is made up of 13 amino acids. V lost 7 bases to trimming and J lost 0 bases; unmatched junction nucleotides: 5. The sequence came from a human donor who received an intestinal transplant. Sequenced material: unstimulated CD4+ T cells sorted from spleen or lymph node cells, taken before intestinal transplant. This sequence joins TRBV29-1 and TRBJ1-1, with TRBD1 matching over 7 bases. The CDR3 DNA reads TGCAGCGGAACGGGACAGCTGAACACTGAAGCTTTCTTT. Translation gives CSGTGQLNTEAFF.